The T cell receptor beta chain under discussion was sequenced for a study of blood T cell repertoires in COVID-19. CDR3 length: 11 residues. V was shortened by 6 bases and J by 8 bases, with 9 bases between the two germline ends. Germline assignment: CDR1 WSHSY and CDR2 SAAADI. Authors' data handling: Estimates of nucleated cell counts were drawn from the amplification of reference gene primers. Clones were sequenced by immunoSEQ multiplex PCR, and TCRdb holds only the in-frame ones, with some missing. V and J calls and clone size follow that table, whereas D and trimming were derived from the DNA. This sample has 200,000 to 250,000 clones, with around nine tenths found just once. Assignment of participants to cohorts was predicated upon participant-reported clinical history.

This TCR was recovered from a woman in her twenties or thirties who had been exposed to COVID-19. The chain uses TRBV10-2 and TRBJ2-3; D might be TRBD2 (5 bases). Sequencing was performed on PBMCs or T cells enriched from blood (not recorded which). The CDR3 is CASRADATQYF. The CDR3 nucleotides are TGCGCCAGCAGAGCGGATGCTACGCAGTATTTT.